Listed below are T cell receptor beta chains from one sample, sequenced in a study of blood T cell repertoires in COVID-19. Measured with immunoSEQ multiplex PCR; TCRdb has only the in-frame clones, and not every one. The sample carries 200,000 to 250,000 clones, about three quarters recorded once. The sequenced sample was peripheral blood. The receptors shown here come from a woman in her sixties or seventies with acute or convalescent COVID-19. CDR3s include the opening cysteine and the closing phenylalanine or tryptophan. A clone size is listed for some rows: how often the clone was seen (once, few, many), or a class if it is expanded.

clone_size	v_call	j_call	cdr3_aa
.	TRBV6-5	TRBJ2-7	CASRGGGAGDYEQYF
.	TRBV6-5	TRBJ2-7	CASSYSGRSYEQYF
.	TRBV7-2	TRBJ2-7	CASSLDFQYEQYF
few	TRBV5-5	TRBJ1-2	CASSFLQGDGYTF
.	TRBV24-1	TRBJ2-3	CATSDARGFSTDTQYF
.	TRBV6-2/TRBV6-3	TRBJ1-1	CASSYGGVNTEAFF
.	TRBV6-5	TRBJ2-7	CASTDGKREQYF
.	TRBV15	TRBJ2-3	CATSSSGVTDTQYF
.	TRBV19	TRBJ2-7	CASSILGGSGYEQYF
.	TRBV30	TRBJ2-3	CAWRTGLARATDTQYF
once	TRBV10-3	TRBJ1-3	CAISESGRSGIYGNTIYF
.	TRBV3-1/TRBV3-2	TRBJ1-5	CASSQDRDQPQHF
.	TRBV28	TRBJ2-3	CASRPGSGGGTDTQYF
.	TRBV30	TRBJ2-1	CAWRQGFYNEQFF
.	TRBV12-3/TRBV12-4	TRBJ1-6	CASSFGGFF
few	TRBV5-1	TRBJ1-1	CASRHLQENTEAFF
.	TRBV10-3	TRBJ2-5	CAISRDTQETQYF
.	TRBV2	TRBJ1-4	CASNPGQGNEKLFF
.	TRBV9	TRBJ1-1	CASRGGGEGGNTEAFF
.	TRBV2	TRBJ1-1	CASSEGDRGWDTEAFF
.	TRBV9	TRBJ2-3	CARGAGGVGDTQYF
.	TRBV12-3/TRBV12-4	TRBJ2-1	CASSLRREQFF
.	TRBV19	TRBJ1-5	CASSVSGTGIQPQHF
.	TRBV3-1/TRBV3-2	TRBJ2-7	CASSQDGAYEQYF
.	TRBV7-8	TRBJ1-3	CASSLGRPPDTIYF
.	TRBV4-3	TRBJ2-5	CASSQMDEEETQYF
.	TRBV9	TRBJ2-3	CASSVGWRDQQQYF